Listed below are T cell receptor beta chains from one sample, sequenced in a study of T-cell memory formation after mild COVID-19. TCRdb reprocessed the 5' RACE reads via MiXCR and lists one record per CDR3 protein. The data contain 300,000 or so distinct CDR3 sequences, about a sixth of them singletons. Input material: PBMCs or a T cell subset sorted from them (not recorded which). These receptors came from a man aged 18 to 35 who had mild COVID-19 (a few samples of this study predate the infection). Cell type and time point are not known. CDR3s include the opening cysteine and the closing phenylalanine or tryptophan. The order of the fields is V gene, CDR3 protein.

TRBV7-2,CASSSALAGAPTDTQYF
TRBV6-2/TRBV6-3,CASSYVLRFLYGYTF
TRBV9,CASSVFASGKETQYF
TRBV12-3/TRBV12-4,CASSGGPSKRTQHF
TRBV5-1,CASSREGSRDRGELFF
TRBV5-4,CASSLDRHYGYTF
TRBV3-1,CASSPGTPPGANVLTF
TRBV7-9,CASGGLAGPSGEQFF
TRBV4-3,CASSPHLTGTLVDTEAFF
TRBV20-1,CSARDVSGGGAYNEQFF
TRBV15,CATSREGRVVSGETQYF
TRBV7-9,CASSRSGQSANQPQHF
TRBV20-1,CSASYGGENEAFF
TRBV5-1,CASSPFQGPLGDTQYF
TRBV4-2,CASSQDLTAPRMNTEAFF
TRBV5-1,CASSTTVGELFF
TRBV4-3,CASSQDPGRSYEQYF
TRBV2,CASSSTDNEQFF
TRBV5-4,CASSNPDRSQPQHF
TRBV12-5,CASGYQTGPQETQYF
TRBV6-1,CASSEWGASSYEQYF
TRBV29-1,CSALRGYEQYF
TRBV19,CASRRDPRSGELFF
TRBV4-3,CASSQVARWPGELFF
TRBV9,CASSPRRVQETQYF
TRBV7-2,CASSLGWYSYTF
TRBV4-3,CASSPGFWTGVNEQFF
TRBV7-2,CASSPETANTEAFF
TRBV7-2,CASSYFWGATETQYF
TRBV18,CASSPQVEDTQYF
TRBV5-1,CASSLGGQVNTEAFF
TRBV4-1,CASSQPGTGYEQYF
TRBV5-5,CASSSRGLTDTQYF
TRBV3-1,CASSQKGTGELFF
TRBV5-1,CASRQLSSTDTQYF
TRBV4-1,CASSQEASPSTDTQYF
TRBV2,CASSGPNWGDLLVDEQYF
TRBV12-3/TRBV12-4,CASGFQETQYF
TRBV9,CASSPRTSLLNEQFF
TRBV4-3,CASSQSRGGVSDTQYF
TRBV5-1,CASSLGQTSSYEQYF
TRBV4-2,CASSQEQGAYYEQYF
TRBV5-5,CASSLDPSIYEQYF
TRBV5-1,CASSSGRIPSTNEKLFF
TRBV7-8,CASRASGTGILNTEAFF
TRBV28,CASSTRGANGYTF
TRBV6-6,CASSYGDMGETQYF
TRBV5-1,CASSLGVAGNTIYF
TRBV30,CAGGTWGTNYGYTF
TRBV7-9,CASSRTDFYGYTF
TRBV4-2,CASSQLAGLSMFF
TRBV7-3,CASSGGDNEQFF
TRBV2,CASTLQGKGTEAFF
TRBV12-3/TRBV12-4,CASRQGNSNQPQHF
TRBV25-1,CASSAAGFLSTDTQYF
TRBV6-1,CASSAGQYEQYF
TRBV5-1,CASSPALAGLAKNIQYF